This T cell receptor beta chain was recovered during a study of blood T cell repertoires in COVID-19. The CDR3 totals 14 residues. CDR1 is SGHRS, CDR2 YFSETQ, per germline. V was shortened by 4 bases and J by 6 bases, with 15 bases between the two germline ends. The data were produced by immunoSEQ multiplex PCR, yet TCRdb's version contains in-frame clones alone and is incomplete. This sample yields around 110,000 clones, of which 70% to 85% are seen a single time; over 6% belongs to the top ten. Sequencing was carried out using peripheral blood. This chain uses TRBV5-1 with TRBJ2-3; TRBD2 might be the D (7 bases). The TCR sequence derives from a man in his 70s with active or convalescent COVID-19. In DNA form, the CDR3 reads TGCGCCAGCAGCCCGTCGGGGGGCAAGGATACGCAGTATTTT. Its translation is CASSPSGGKDTQYF.